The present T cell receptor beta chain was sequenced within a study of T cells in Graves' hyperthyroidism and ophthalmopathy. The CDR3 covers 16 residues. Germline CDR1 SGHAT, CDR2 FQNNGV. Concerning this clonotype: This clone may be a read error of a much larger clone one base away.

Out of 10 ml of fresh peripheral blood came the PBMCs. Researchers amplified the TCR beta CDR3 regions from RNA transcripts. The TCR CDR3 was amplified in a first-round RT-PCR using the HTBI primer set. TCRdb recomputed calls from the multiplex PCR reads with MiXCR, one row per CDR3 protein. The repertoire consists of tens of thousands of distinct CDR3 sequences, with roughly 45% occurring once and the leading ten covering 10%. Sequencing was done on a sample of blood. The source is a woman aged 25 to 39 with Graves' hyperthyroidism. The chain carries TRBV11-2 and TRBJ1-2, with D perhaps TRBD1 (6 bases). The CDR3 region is CASSQSSGDRVYGYAF. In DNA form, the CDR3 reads TGTGCCAGCAGCCAAAGCTCAGGGGATAGGGTCTATGGCTACGCCTTC.